These 15 T cell receptor beta chains share one sample of origin, sequenced in a study of T cell repertoires in cytomegalovirus infection. Via MiXCR, TCRdb re-called the reads, giving one row per CDR3 protein. This sample has some 700,000 distinct CDR3 sequences, with around 30% found just once. The antigens for these receptors are not known. The source material was cultured PBMCs, sampled from culture after CMV antigen stimulation. The receptor set was obtained from a human donor in good health (CMV status not recorded). Some clones in this sample may be carry-over from other donors' samples.

This CDR3 is CASSTLGGPYNEQFF. The CDR3 nucleotides read TGTGCCAGCAGTACACTGGGGGGGCCCTACAATGAGCAGTTCTTC. The rearrangement uses TRBV12-3 or TRBV12-4 and TRBJ2-1; D perhaps matches TRBD2 (7 bases). The CDR3 covers 15 residues. Trimming stripped 5 bases from V and 2 bases from J, with 13 bases between.

The chain is built from TRBV4-3 and TRBJ1-5, with TRBD1 as a possible D gene (5 bases). V lost 3 bases to trimming and J lost 7 bases, with 10 bases between them. Germline V CDR1 and CDR2: LGHNA, YSLEER. The CDR3 consists of 13 residues. This CDR3 is CASSQRGDQPQHF. The CDR3 bases are TGCGCCAGCAGCCAGCGAGGGGACCAGCCCCAGCATTTT.

The chain carries TRBV6-1 and TRBJ1-2; D not certain. The CDR3 is made up of 15 amino acids. The V end was cut by 7 bases, the J end by 5 bases, with 20 bases between. The germline V gene has CDR1 MNHNS and CDR2 SASEGT. The CDR3 bases are TGTGCCAGCACCACATTCGCTACGTGGGTTTATGGCTACACCTTC. Protein product: CASTTFATWVYGYTF.

The rearrangement links TRBV6-8 to TRBJ2-1, with a weak D call TRBD2 (6 bases). CDR1 is MNHGY and CDR2 is SAAAGT in the germline V gene. CDR3 length equals 10 residues. Trimming took off 6 bases at V and 12 bases at J, with 9 bases between the two ends. Here the CDR3 reads CASSGGWQFF. The DNA of the CDR3 is TGTGCCAGCAGCGGAGGGTGGCAGTTCTTC.

Ten or more counts support this clonotype. The chain combines TRBV7-2 with TRBJ2-1; 9 bases are a match to TRBD1. CDR1 SGHTA and CDR2 FQGNSA come from the germline V gene. CDR3 length: 15 amino acids. V lost 2 bases to trimming and J lost 4 bases; unmatched junction nucleotides: 3. CDR3 DNA: TGTGCCAGCAGCTTAACGGACAGGGGTTACAATGAGCAGTTCTTC. Its translation: CASSLTDRGYNEQFF.

In this sample, this clonotype turned up many times. CDR3 sequence (DNA): TGTGCCAGCAGCTCCTGGGCGGGTACGGTGACTGGGGCCAACGTCCTGACTTTC. The encoded protein is CASSSWAGTVTGANVLTF. The rearrangement uses TRBV11-2 and TRBJ2-6; tentative D call: TRBD2 (5 bases). The ends were cut back, 4 bases at V and 2 bases at J, with 18 bases in the middle. This CDR3 region has 18 residues. The germline V gene has CDR1 SGHAT and CDR2 FQNNGV.

The rearrangement uses TRBV11-2 and TRBJ2-7; tentative D call: TRBD1 (7 bases). This CDR3 region has 16 residues. V was shortened by 5 bases and J by 3 bases, with 20 bases between the two germline ends. The germline gives CDR1 SGHAT, CDR2 FQNNGV. DNA for the CDR3: TGTGCCAGCAGCCCCAGGGGGGACAGAATAGACTACGAGCAGTACTTC. Translation: CASSPRGDRIDYEQYF.

This clonotype turned up a few times. The J gene is TRBJ2-3, the V gene TRBV6-9; 10 bases align to TRBD2. The CDR3 consists of 18 residues. Germline CDR1 and CDR2: MNHGY and SVAAGI. V dropped 6 bases and J dropped 0; count of bases not matched to a gene: 12. Written as DNA, the CDR3 is TGTGCCAGCAGGCCTACTAGCGGGGAACCAACTAGCACAGATACGCAGTATTTT. Translating it yields CASRPTSGEPTSTDTQYF.

V and J are TRBV6-2 or TRBV6-3 and TRBJ1-1, with D possibly being TRBD1 (5 bases). The CDR3 is 13 amino acids. CDR1 MNHEY and CDR2 SVGEGT come from the germline V gene. The ends were cut back, 10 bases at V and 3 bases at J, with 15 bases in the middle. The CDR3 DNA sequence: TGTGCCACCCTTGCCGACAGTTACACTGAAGCTTTCTTT. Its translation: CATLADSYTEAFF.

V is TRBV11-2 and J is TRBJ2-3; 10 bases are shared with TRBD1. This CDR3 comprises 17 residues. The V and J ends lost 3 bases and 5 bases, in that order; junction bases with no gene match: 11. Germline V gives CDR1 SGHAT, CDR2 FQNNGV. CDR3: CASSFYRDRGVRDTQYF. The CDR3 DNA follows: TGTGCCAGCAGCTTTTACCGGGACAGGGGCGTCCGAGATACGCAGTATTTT. Supplemented by reference TRBV11-2 and TRBJ2-3, the full variable domain reads EAGVAQSPRYKIIEKRQSVAFWCNPISGHATLYWYQQILGQGPKLLIQFQNNGVVDDSQLPKDRFSAERLKGVDSTLKIQPAKLEDSAVYLCASSFYRDRGVRDTQYFGPGTRLTVL.

The V call is TRBV11-2, the J call TRBJ2-1, with D unclear. Germline CDR1 reads SGHAT; CDR2 reads FQNNGV. Trimming pared 4 bases from V and 8 bases from J, leaving 9 bases between. This CDR3 has 12 amino acids. Written as DNA, the CDR3 is TGTGCCAGCAGCTCGATGGGCGATGAGCAGTTCTTC. It specifies CASSSMGDEQFF.

This clonotype was counted many times. The chain has TRBV7-6 and TRBJ2-5; 7 bases are a match to TRBD1. This CDR3 region has 15 residues. V shed 2 bases and J 1 base; nucleotides not matched to a gene: 4. Per the germline V gene, CDR1 is SGHVS and CDR2 is FNYEAQ. CDR3 amino acids: CASSLRGQIQETQYF. The DNA of the CDR3 is TGTGCCAGCAGCTTACGGGGACAGATCCAAGAGACCCAGTACTTC.

This clonotype was counted ten times or more. V and J are TRBV7-2 and TRBJ1-1, with TRBD1 matching 7 bases. CDR1 and CDR2 (germline): SGHTA, FQGNSA. The CDR3 runs 14 residues. The V and J ends lost 3 bases and 4 bases, in that order; junction bases with no gene match: 5. Written as DNA, the CDR3 is TGTGCCAGCAGCTTGACAGGGATGGCCACTGAAGCTTTCTTT. It codes for CASSLTGMATEAFF.

This clonotype was seen a handful of times. The V and J genes are TRBV12-3 or TRBV12-4 and TRBJ2-4, with no clear D. The CDR3 extends over 12 amino acids. Trimming removed 1 base from V and 9 bases from J, with 7 bases in between. The CDR3 here is CASSLGGTIQYF. As DNA, the CDR3 is TGTGCCAGCAGTTTAGGGGGTACCATTCAGTACTTC.

This clonotype showed up many times. The genes are TRBV7-2 and TRBJ1-1; D unresolved. V lost 3 bases to trimming and J lost 3 bases, with 8 bases between them. This CDR3 has 13 amino acids. Per germline, CDR1 SGHTA and CDR2 FQGNSA. CDR3 sequence: CASSLNEDTEAFF. CDR3 in DNA: TGTGCCAGCAGCTTGAACGAAGACACTGAAGCTTTCTTT.